This T cell receptor beta chain derives from a study of regulatory T cells in long-lasting Graves disease. Study-wide results and limits: Compared with new cases, persistent Graves' patients showed reduced TCR diversity.

At least ten counts were recorded for this clonotype. Its antigen is unidentified. Arm-PCR of CDR3 regions and iRepertoire HTBI primers were the basis on which TCR beta libraries were built. MiXCR was run by TCRdb on the multiplex PCR reads, yielding one entry per CDR3 protein. The sample lists 520,000 or so distinct CDR3 sequences, around 12% occurring once. The time point: newly diagnosed GD, antithyroid drugs for less than 3 months. PBMC RNA was the source of the TCR library. This same sample was also part of a study on T cells in Graves' hyperthyroidism and ophthalmopathy.

The sequencing used peripheral blood mononuclear cells (PBMCs), collected at new diagnosis, from a patient treated with antithyroid drugs. The source of this sequence is a woman in her 30s with Graves disease.

CDR3 loop: CASSLPTASNTEAFF. The CDR3 DNA follows: TGTGCCAGCAGTCTCCCGACAGCGTCGAACACTGAAGCTTTCTTT. The chain has TRBV6-2 or TRBV6-3 and TRBJ1-1; TRBD1 is a possible D gene (5 bases). This CDR3 comprises 15 residues. CDR1 is MNHEY and CDR2 is SVGEGT in the germline V gene. V lost 5 bases and J lost 1, with 14 bases in between.